The 2 T cell receptor beta chains listed next were all sequenced from one sample in a study of blood T cell repertoires in COVID-19. Clones were sequenced by immunoSEQ multiplex PCR, and TCRdb holds only the in-frame ones, with some missing. In the table there are 150,000 to 200,000 clones, 80% to 90% of which are singletons. The sequencing input was peripheral blood. The receptors derive from an elderly woman with acute or convalescent COVID-19.

This chain joins TRBV2 and TRBJ1-4, with D possibly being TRBD1 (6 bases). CDR1 is SNHLY, CDR2 FYNNEI, per germline. Between the trimmed V and J ends, which lost 4 bases and 7 bases, there was a span of 16 bases. The CDR3 is 15 amino acids. In DNA form, the CDR3 reads TGTGCCAGCAGTGGGAACAGGGAGAGAGGTGAAAAACTGTTTTTT. Protein sequence: CASSGNRERGEKLFF.

This sequence joins TRBV11-2 and TRBJ2-7; D not resolved. CDR3 size: 12 residues. Trimming stripped 1 base from V and 1 base from J, with 2 bases between. From germline, CDR1 is SGHAT and CDR2 FQNNGV. The DNA of the CDR3 is TGTGCCAGCAGCTTAGCGTCCTACGAGCAGTACTTC. Protein product: CASSLASYEQYF.